One and the same sample provided the 13 T cell receptor beta chains below, sequenced in a study of a mutant IDH1 vaccine in newly diagnosed glioma. Indicated time point: week 35, safety follow-up. The investigators gave 300 ug of mutant IDH1 20-mer peptide in each vaccine dose, together with topical imiquimod. Clones were read by immunoSEQ multiplex PCR, and TCRdb kept only the in-frame ones, dropping some. The sample lists some 61,000 clones; approximately 84% were seen once. Their recognized antigens are unknown. This material consisted of PBMCs, taken from a glioma patient whose treatment included an IDH1 peptide vaccine. The receptors originated from a man between 18 and 29 years old with glioma.

The chain couples TRBV7-9 to TRBJ2-1, with TRBD1 as a possible D gene (6 bases). Germline V gene data show CDR1 as SEHNR and CDR2 as FQNEAQ (reference sequence). This CDR3 contains 16 residues. The germline V and J ends were trimmed by 1 base and 4 bases, with 14 bases remaining between them. DNA for the CDR3: TGTGCCAGCAGCTTAGTTCAGGGGCGCCGGTACAATGAGCAGTTCTTC. Translation: CASSLVQGRRYNEQFF.

V gene TRBV25-1 combines with J gene TRBJ2-6, with 7 positions matching TRBD1. V lost 3 bases, J lost 2 bases, and 4 bases stayed unmatched. Germline CDR1 reads MGHDK; CDR2 reads SYGVNS. The CDR3 sequence is 16 residues long. For the CDR3, the DNA is TGTGCCAGCAGTGACCCCGACAGGGCTGGGGCCAACGTCCTGACTTTC. This gives the protein CASSDPDRAGANVLTF. The full variable domain, completed using reference TRBV25-1 and TRBJ2-6, is EADIYQTPRYLVIGTGKKITLECSQTMGHDKMYWYQQDPGMELHLIHYSYGVNSTEKGDLSSESTVSRIRTEHFPLTLESARPSHTSQYLCASSDPDRAGANVLTFGAGSRLTVL.

The chain has TRBV9 and TRBJ2-5; D ambiguous. Germline CDR1 is SGDLS and CDR2 is YYNGEE. Trimming left V 0 bases short and J 3 bases short, with 9 bases between. The CDR3 has 14 residues. The CDR3, as DNA: TGTGCCAGCAGCGTAGGGGTGGGAAAAGAGACCCAGTACTTC. Amino acid sequence: CASSVGVGKETQYF.

This chain uses TRBV29-1 with TRBJ2-6; D might be TRBD2 (5 bases). The CDR3 extends over 16 amino acids. Looked up from germline, CDR1 is SQVTM and CDR2 is ANQGSEA. V was clipped by 4 bases and J by 4 bases, with 17 bases between them. The DNA of the CDR3 is TGCAGCGTTGTGACGCGGGTCTGGACCGGGGCCAACGTCCTGACTTTC. It specifies CSVVTRVWTGANVLTF.

The V call is TRBV18, the J call TRBJ1-4, with D perhaps TRBD1 (5 bases). CDR3 length: 17 amino acids. Trimming left V 5 bases short and J 4 bases short, with 20 bases between. Germline V gene data show CDR1 as KGHSH and CDR2 as LQKENI. The CDR3 loop is CASSLGTAYGGNEKLFF. In DNA, the CDR3 is TGTGCCAGCTCATTAGGGACGGCCTACGGGGGTAATGAAAAACTGTTTTTT.

This clone is a singleton in its sample. This rearrangement joins TRBV7-8 to TRBJ2-3, with 13 positions matching TRBD2. Trimming removed 3 bases from V and 3 bases from J; junction bases left unmatched: 15. Germline values: CDR1 SGHVS, CDR2 FQNEAQ. The CDR3 runs to 20 residues. DNA of the CDR3: TGTGCCAGCAGCTTGAAACTACTAGCGGGGGGGATGGAAGGTACAGATACGCAGTATTTT. Translated: CASSLKLLAGGMEGTDTQYF.

The rearrangement links TRBV13 to TRBJ2-7; 7 bases line up with TRBD1. The CDR3 has 13 residues. The germline gives CDR1 PRHDT, CDR2 FYEKMQ (reference sequence). The V segment lost 3 bases and the J segment 4 bases; nucleotides outside the gene matches: 3. CDR3 nucleotide sequence: TGTGCCAGCAGCTTCAGGGGGAATTACGAGCAGTACTTC. Its translation is CASSFRGNYEQYF.

The chain carries TRBV7-6 and TRBJ1-2; 8 bases are a match to TRBD1. The germline V gene encodes CDR1 SGHVS and CDR2 FNYEAQ. This CDR3 spans 13 amino acids. V was pared by 6 bases and J by 4 bases, with 4 bases of the junction left unmatched. Written as DNA, the CDR3 is TGTGCCAGCAGTTCAGGGGGCGCCTATGGCTACACCTTC. Protein product: CASSSGGAYGYTF. The full variable domain, completed using reference TRBV7-6 and TRBJ1-2, is GAGVSQSPRYKVTKRGQDVALRCDPISGHVSLYWYRQALGQGPEFLTYFNYEAQQDKSGLPNDRFSAERPEGSISTLTIQRTEQRDSAMYRCASSSGGAYGYTFGSGTRLTVV.

V and J are TRBV10-3 and TRBJ1-2; 7 bases line up with TRBD1. J lost 3 bases, V lost 5 bases, and 6 bases had no gene match. Germline CDR1 reads ENHRY; CDR2 reads SYGVKD. The CDR3 covers 14 residues. CDR3 in amino acids: CAISQPGGYYGYTF. The CDR3, as DNA: TGTGCCATCAGTCAACCAGGGGGGTACTATGGCTACACCTTC.

The chain uses TRBV5-1 and TRBJ2-7; 11 nucleotides match TRBD2. CDR1 and CDR2 (germline): SGHRS, YFSETQ. CDR3 length: 15 amino acids. J was trimmed by 2 bases and V by 3 bases; bases with no gene match: 4. The CDR3 sequence: CASSSGLAAPYEQYF. CDR3 coding DNA: TGCGCCAGCAGCTCGGGACTAGCGGCCCCCTACGAGCAGTACTTC.

The genes are TRBV7-9 and TRBJ1-2; a weak D match, TRBD1 (5 bases). This CDR3 contains 17 residues. The V end lost 2 bases, the J end lost 5 bases, and 21 bases lay between the germline ends. Germline V gene lookup returns CDR1 SEHNR and CDR2 FQNEAQ (reference sequence). The CDR3 DNA sequence: TGTGCCAGCAGCTTAACATCCCGCGGATTGGGGGATTATGGCTACACCTTC. Its protein is CASSLTSRGLGDYGYTF.

The chain combines TRBV9 with TRBJ1-3; no definite D call. The CDR3 sequence is 15 residues long. The ends were cut back, 1 base at V and 0 bases at J, with 8 bases in the middle. Per the germline V gene, CDR1 is SGDLS and CDR2 is YYNGEE. The CDR3 DNA reads TGTGCCAGCAGCGTAAAACCGGACTCTGGAAACACCATATATTTT. This encodes CASSVKPDSGNTIYF.

This sequence joins TRBV4-3 and TRBJ1-1; 9 bases are shared with TRBD1. The V and J ends lost 1 base and 4 bases, in that order; junction bases with no gene match: 4. This CDR3 region has 15 residues. Per the germline V gene, CDR1 is LGHNA and CDR2 is YSLEER. CDR3: CASSQGTGEFTEAFF. Written as DNA, the CDR3 is TGCGCCAGCAGCCAAGGGACAGGGGAGTTCACTGAAGCTTTCTTT.